The source of this T cell receptor beta chain is a study of blood T cell repertoires in COVID-19. Study context: Material from acute and convalescent COVID-19 was sourced from the United States, Italy and Spain. T cells, B-cell-depleted T cells, or PBMCs provided the cDNA or gDNA that served as material.

Germline V gene data show CDR1 as SGHTA and CDR2 as FQGTGA. Trimming cost V 3 bases and J 4 bases, with 10 bases left between them. This CDR3 is built from 13 residues. In the source study's methods: Scientists estimated how many nucleated cells there were by amplifying reference gene primers. The data were produced by immunoSEQ multiplex PCR, yet TCRdb's version contains in-frame clones alone and is incomplete. The V and J calls and the clone size are those of that table, but D and trimming were determined from the DNA. The sample carries 61,000 or so clones, 70% to 85% recorded once. Specimen: peripheral blood. The chain joins TRBV7-3 to TRBJ2-7; possible D gene TRBD1, 6 bases. The source is a woman between 65 and 79 years old with acute or convalescent COVID-19. The CDR3 protein is CASSFHQGYEQYF. For the CDR3, the DNA is TGTGCCAGCAGCTTCCATCAGGGGTACGAGCAGTACTTC. Together with reference TRBV7-3 and TRBJ2-7, the CDR3 gives the full variable domain: GAGVSQTPSNKVTEKGKYVELRCDPISGHTALYWYRQSLGQGPEFLIYFQGTGAADDSGLPNDRFFAVRPEGSVSTLKIQRTERGDSAVYLCASSFHQGYEQYFGPGTRLTVT.